The clone carrying this T cell receptor (beta chain) showed up just a few times. Its antigen is undetermined. The data derive from a study of beta chain features in type 1 diabetes. At the level of the study: Cell yields, gender and age were similar in healthy donors and patients. Study results and caveats: With patients and controls alike, PCR might favor shorter templates to an equal degree.

cDNA synthesis used the whole RNA isolate, giving expressed TCRB sequences. The method was immunoSEQ multiplex PCR; TCRdb's version includes in-frame clones alone and lacks a portion of them. The repertoire has fewer than 150,000 clones, less than 8.5% of them found once; the top ten carry approximately 1.4%. Sequenced: central memory CD4+ T cells from blood. The TCR originated in a woman under 40 in good health.

CDR3 nucleotide sequence: TGTGCCAGCAGCCAAGTGGAAGGGGGCGCGGGCTACACCTTC. Residues: CASSQVEGGAGYTF. The V and J genes are TRBV4-2 and TRBJ1-2; 7 bases map to TRBD1. This CDR3 region has 14 residues. CDR1 and CDR2 (germline): LGHNA, YNFKEQ. V was pared by 1 base and J by 8 bases, with 7 bases of the junction left unmatched.